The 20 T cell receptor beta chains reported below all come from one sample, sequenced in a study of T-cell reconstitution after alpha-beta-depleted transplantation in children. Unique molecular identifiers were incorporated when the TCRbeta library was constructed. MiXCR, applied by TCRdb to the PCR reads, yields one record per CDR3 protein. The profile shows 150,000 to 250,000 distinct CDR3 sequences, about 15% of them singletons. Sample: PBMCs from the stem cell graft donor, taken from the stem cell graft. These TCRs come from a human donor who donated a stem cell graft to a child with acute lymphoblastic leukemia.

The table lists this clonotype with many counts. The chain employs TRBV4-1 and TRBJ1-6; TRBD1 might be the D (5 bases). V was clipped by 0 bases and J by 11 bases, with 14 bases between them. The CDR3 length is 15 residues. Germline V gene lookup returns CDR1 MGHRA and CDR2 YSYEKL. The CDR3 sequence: CASSQDGGILAPLHF. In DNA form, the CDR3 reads TGCGCCAGCAGCCAAGATGGGGGGATCTTGGCACCCCTCCACTTT.

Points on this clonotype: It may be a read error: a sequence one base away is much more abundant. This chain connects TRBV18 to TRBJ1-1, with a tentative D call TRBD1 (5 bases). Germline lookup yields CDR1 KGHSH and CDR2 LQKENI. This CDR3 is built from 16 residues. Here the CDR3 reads CARSPSTGAVNTEAFF. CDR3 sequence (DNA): TGTGCCAGGTCACCAAGTACTGGGGCCGTGAACACTGAAGCTTTCTTT. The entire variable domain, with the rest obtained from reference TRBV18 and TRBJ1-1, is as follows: NAGVMQNPRHLVRRRGQEARLRCSPMKGHSHVYWYRQLPEEGLKFMVYLQKENIIDESGMPKERFSAEFPKEGPSILRIQQVVRGDSAAYFCARSPSTGAVNTEAFFGQGTRLTVV.

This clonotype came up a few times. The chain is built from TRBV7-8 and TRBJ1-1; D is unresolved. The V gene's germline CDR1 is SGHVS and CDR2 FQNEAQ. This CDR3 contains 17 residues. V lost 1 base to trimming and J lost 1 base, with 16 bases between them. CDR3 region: CASSLGLPGMPNTEAFF. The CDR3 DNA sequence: TGTGCCAGCAGCTTAGGGCTGCCCGGCATGCCGAACACTGAAGCTTTCTTT.

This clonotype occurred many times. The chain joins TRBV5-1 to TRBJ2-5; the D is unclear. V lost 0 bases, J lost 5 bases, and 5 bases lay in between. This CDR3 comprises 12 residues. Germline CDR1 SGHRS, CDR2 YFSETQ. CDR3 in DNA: TGCGCCAGCAGCTTGGGATCGGAGACCCAGTACTTC. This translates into CASSLGSETQYF.

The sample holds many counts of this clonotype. The CDR3 coding sequence is TGTGCCAGCAGCCAATCGAGGACTGAAGCTTTCTTT. It is translated as CASSQSRTEAFF. The chain combines TRBV27 with TRBJ1-1; D remains unclear. The CDR3 has 12 amino acids. The V gene's germline CDR1 is MNHEY and CDR2 SMNVEV (reference sequence). The V and J ends lost 6 bases and 5 bases respectively, with 10 bases between them.

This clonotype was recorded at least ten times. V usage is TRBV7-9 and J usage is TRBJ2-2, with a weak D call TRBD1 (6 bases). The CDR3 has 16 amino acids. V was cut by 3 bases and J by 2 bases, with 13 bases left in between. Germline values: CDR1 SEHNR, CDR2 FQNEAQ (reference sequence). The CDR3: CASSFRQVANTGELFF. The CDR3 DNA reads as TGTGCCAGCAGCTTCCGACAGGTTGCAAACACCGGGGAGCTGTTTTTT.

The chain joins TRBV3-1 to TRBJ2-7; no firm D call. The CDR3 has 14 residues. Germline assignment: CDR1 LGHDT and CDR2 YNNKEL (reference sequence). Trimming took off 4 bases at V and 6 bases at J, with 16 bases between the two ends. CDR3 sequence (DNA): TGTGCCAGCAGCCGCACTAATAGTCGGCGCGAGCAGTACTTC. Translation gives CASSRTNSRREQYF.

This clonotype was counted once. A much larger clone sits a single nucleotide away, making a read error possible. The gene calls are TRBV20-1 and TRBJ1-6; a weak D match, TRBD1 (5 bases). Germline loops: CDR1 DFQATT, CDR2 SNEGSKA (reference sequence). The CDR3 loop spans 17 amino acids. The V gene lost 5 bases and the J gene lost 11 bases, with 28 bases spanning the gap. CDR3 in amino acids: CSAPGAGSVSTETPLHF. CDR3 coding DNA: TGCAGTGCTCCGGGAGCAGGGTCGGTATCTACGGAGACACCCCTCCACTTT.

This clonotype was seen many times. CDR3: CSVEESFGTSGYTF. The CDR3 DNA reads TGCAGCGTTGAAGAGAGTTTCGGCACCTCGGGCTACACCTTC. The chain has TRBV29-1 and TRBJ1-2; D gene unclear. V lost 0 bases and J 8 bases, leaving 16 bases between the germline ends. CDR1 SQVTM and CDR2 ANQGSEA come from the germline V gene. The length of the CDR3 is 14 residues.

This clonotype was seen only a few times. The CDR3 DNA is TGTGCCAGCAGCCATAGCGGGATCACCGGGGAGCTGTTTTTT. Translated, it gives CASSHSGITGELFF. The rearrangement uses TRBV3-1 and TRBJ2-2, with TRBD2 identical over 8 bases. J lost 4 bases, V lost 3 bases, and 1 base had no gene match. The CDR3 totals 14 residues. CDR1 is LGHDT and CDR2 is YNNKEL in the germline V gene (reference sequence).

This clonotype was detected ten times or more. The CDR3 DNA is TGCGCCAGCAGCTTGGCAAGCAGGGATGATGGCTACACCTTC. Amino acids: CASSLASRDDGYTF. This rearrangement joins TRBV5-1 to TRBJ1-2; weak D call: TRBD1 (5 bases). Germline loops: CDR1 SGHRS, CDR2 YFSETQ. CDR3 length: 14 amino acids. V was cut by 0 bases and J by 6 bases, with 12 bases left in between.

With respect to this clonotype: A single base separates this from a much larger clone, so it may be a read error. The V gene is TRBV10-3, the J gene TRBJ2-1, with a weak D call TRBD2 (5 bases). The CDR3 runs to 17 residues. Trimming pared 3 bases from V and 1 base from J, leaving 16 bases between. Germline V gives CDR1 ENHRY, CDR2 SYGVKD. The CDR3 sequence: CAISDAASRSSYNEQFF. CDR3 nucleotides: TGTGCCATCAGTGATGCGGCTAGCCGGAGTTCCTACAATGAGCAGTTCTTC.

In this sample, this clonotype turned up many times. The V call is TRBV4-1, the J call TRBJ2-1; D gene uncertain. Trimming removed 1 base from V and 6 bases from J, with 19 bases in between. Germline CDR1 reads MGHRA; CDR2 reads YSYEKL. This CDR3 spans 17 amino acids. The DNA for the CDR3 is TGCGCCAGCAGCCAAGTAATGCCCCTGGCTGGGCTCAATGAGCAGTTCTTC. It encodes CASSQVMPLAGLNEQFF.

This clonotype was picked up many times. CDR3 DNA sequence: TGCGCCAGCAGCTTGGCCTTCGAGCGGGGGTACGAGCAGTACTTC. It is translated as CASSLAFERGYEQYF. The chain recombines TRBV5-1 with TRBJ2-7; 8 bases are shared with TRBD2. V shed 0 bases and J 4 bases; nucleotides not matched to a gene: 6. Per the germline V gene, CDR1 is SGHRS and CDR2 is YFSETQ. CDR3 length: 15 residues.

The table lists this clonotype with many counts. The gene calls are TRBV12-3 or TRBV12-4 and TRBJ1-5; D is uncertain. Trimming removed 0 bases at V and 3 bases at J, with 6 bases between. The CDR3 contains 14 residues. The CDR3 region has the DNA TGTGCCAGCAGTTTAGCGCCCAACAATCAGCCCCAGCATTTT. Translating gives CASSLAPNNQPQHF.

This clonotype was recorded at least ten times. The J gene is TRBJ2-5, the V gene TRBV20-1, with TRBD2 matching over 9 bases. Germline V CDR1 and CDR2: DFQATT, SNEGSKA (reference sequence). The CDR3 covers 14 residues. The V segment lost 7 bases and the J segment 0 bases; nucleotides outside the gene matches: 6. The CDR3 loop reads CSGIAGVYQETQYF. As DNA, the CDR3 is TGCAGTGGCATAGCGGGAGTGTACCAAGAGACCCAGTACTTC.

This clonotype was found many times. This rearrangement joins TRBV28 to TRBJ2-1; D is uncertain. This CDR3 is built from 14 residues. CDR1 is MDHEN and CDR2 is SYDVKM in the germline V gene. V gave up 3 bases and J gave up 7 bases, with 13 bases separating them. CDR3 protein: CASSFGNRRNEQFF. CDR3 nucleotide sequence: TGTGCCAGCAGTTTCGGCAACAGAAGAAATGAGCAGTTCTTC.

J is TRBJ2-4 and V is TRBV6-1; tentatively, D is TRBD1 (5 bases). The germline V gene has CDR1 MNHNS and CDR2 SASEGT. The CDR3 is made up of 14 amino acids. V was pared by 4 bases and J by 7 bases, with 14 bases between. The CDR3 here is CASSVSGLENIQYF. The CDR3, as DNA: TGTGCCAGCAGTGTCTCAGGGTTGGAGAACATTCAGTACTTC.

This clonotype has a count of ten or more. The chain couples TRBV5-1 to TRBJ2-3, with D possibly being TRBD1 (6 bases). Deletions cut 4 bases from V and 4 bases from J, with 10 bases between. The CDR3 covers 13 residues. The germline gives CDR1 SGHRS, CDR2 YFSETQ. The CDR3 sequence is CASSRTGSDTQYF. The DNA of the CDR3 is TGCGCCAGCAGCCGTACAGGGTCAGATACGCAGTATTTT.

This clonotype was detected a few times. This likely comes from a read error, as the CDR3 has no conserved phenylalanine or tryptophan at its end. The CDR3, as DNA: TGCGCCAGCAGCCCTGGGGACAGGGACTACAATGAGCAGTTCTCC. Amino acids: CASSPGDRDYNEQFS. The chain recombines TRBV5-1 with TRBJ2-1; TRBD1 agrees at 9 bases. Trimming at V came to 4 bases and at J to 3 bases, leaving 5 bases not matched to a gene. The germline CDR1 and CDR2 sequences are SGHRS and YFSETQ. The CDR3 loop spans 15 amino acids.